Following are 20 T cell receptor beta chains from one sample sequenced in a study of identical twins. TCRdb re-derived calls from the 5' RACE reads in MiXCR, one entry per CDR3 protein. The sample contains around 680,000 distinct CDR3 sequences, under 9% of which appear only once. These same data were also listed under a study on yellow fever vaccine responses in identical twins.

The sample taken for sequencing was PBMCs. Receptors were obtained from a woman under 30 in good health.

This clonotype appeared a few times. CDR3 DNA sequence: TGTGCCAGCAGTGAGGGAAGGGGGGCCCTTGACTCCGGGGAGCTGTTTTTT. Amino acids: CASSEGRGALDSGELFF. This chain uses TRBV6-1 with TRBJ2-2; D possibly matches TRBD1 or TRBD2 (6 bases each). From germline, CDR1 is MNHNS and CDR2 SASEGT. CDR3 length: 17 residues. Trimming left V 3 bases short and J 6 bases short, with 20 bases between.

The chain links TRBV7-9 to TRBJ2-1; D may be TRBD1 (5 bases). This CDR3 is built from 12 residues. With 5 bases removed from V and 9 bases from J, the gap between germline ends came to 11 bases. Germline V gene sequence: CDR1 SEHNR, CDR2 FQNEAQ (reference sequence). The CDR3 sequence is CASSTTGSEQFF. The CDR3 DNA reads as TGTGCCAGCAGCACCACAGGTAGTGAGCAGTTCTTC. Full variable domain (outside the CDR3, taken from reference TRBV7-9 and TRBJ2-1): DTGVSQNPRHKITKRGQNVTFRCDPISEHNRLYWYRQTLGQGPEFLTYFQNEAQLEKSRLLSDRFSAERPKGSFSTLEIQRTEQGDSAMYLCASSTTGSEQFFGPGTRLTVL.

This clonotype occurred once. This chain connects TRBV18 to TRBJ2-2, with no clear D. Germline V lookup: CDR1 KGHSH, CDR2 LQKENI. This CDR3 has 15 residues. Trimming removed 3 bases from V and 4 bases from J, with 12 bases in between. CDR3 region: CASSPKESLTGELFF. The CDR3 DNA is TGTGCCAGCTCACCGAAGGAAAGTCTCACCGGGGAGCTGTTTTTT. The variable domain in full, with the rest retrieved from reference TRBV18 and TRBJ2-2, is NAGVMQNPRHLVRRRGQEARLRCSPMKGHSHVYWYRQLPEEGLKFMVYLQKENIIDESGMPKERFSAEFPKEGPSILRIQQVVRGDSAAYFCASSPKESLTGELFFGEGSRLTVL.

The rearrangement links TRBV20-1 to TRBJ2-7, with D maybe TRBD2 (7 bases). The CDR3 consists of 14 residues. In germline, CDR1 is DFQATT, CDR2 SNEGSKA (reference sequence). V was shortened by 6 bases and J by 5 bases, with 20 bases between the two germline ends. For the CDR3, the DNA is TGCAGTGCCATCAATAGACGGGGGGCCCACGAGCAGTACTTC. Protein sequence: CSAINRRGAHEQYF.

This clonotype was detected only a few times. The chain uses TRBV6-5 and TRBJ2-3; 8 bases line up with TRBD1. V gave up 2 bases and J gave up 1 base; unmatched junction bases: 14. This CDR3 is built from 19 residues. Per germline, CDR1 MNHEY and CDR2 SVGAGI. The CDR3 bases are TGTGCCAGCAGTTACGGAGGTAGGACAGGGCCGAGACGCACAGATACGCAGTATTTT. It translates to CASSYGGRTGPRRTDTQYF.

This clonotype appeared a few times. This sequence joins TRBV5-1 and TRBJ1-4; D gene uncertain. Germline V gene lookup returns CDR1 SGHRS and CDR2 YFSETQ. The V and J ends lost 6 bases and 8 bases respectively, with 20 bases between them. This CDR3 region has 15 residues. The CDR3 sequence: CASKLEGTSGEKLFF. The CDR3 DNA reads as TGCGCCAGCAAACTGGAGGGCACCTCTGGAGAAAAACTGTTTTTT.

This clonotype was counted between two and nine times. This rearrangement joins TRBV6-5 to TRBJ2-3, with 14 bases matching TRBD2. V gave up 4 bases and J gave up 8 bases; unmatched junction bases: 8. Germline-derived CDR1 and CDR2 are MNHEY and SVGAGI. The CDR3 spans 16 residues. The CDR3 protein is CASSSTSGRVVGTQYF. The CDR3, as DNA: TGTGCCAGCAGTTCGACTAGCGGGAGGGTCGTGGGTACGCAGTATTTT.

This clonotype turned up a few times. V usage is TRBV28 and J usage is TRBJ2-1, with TRBD1 identical over 8 bases. Germline CDR1 is MDHEN and CDR2 is SYDVKM. CDR3 length equals 14 residues. The ends lost 5 bases at V and 7 bases at J; junction bases unmatched: 7. The DNA of the CDR3 is TGTGCCAGCAGTAACCCAGGGGGCGGGAATGAGCAGTTCTTC. This sequence encodes CASSNPGGGNEQFF.

The table lists this clonotype with a few counts. Sequence at one end of the junction differs from germline and may be a read error. The chain is built from TRBV12-3 or TRBV12-4 and TRBJ2-6, with TRBD2 identical over 10 bases. The CDR3 is 19 amino acids. This CDR3 is CAISFQFGLAASGANVLTF. Here the CDR3 DNA reads TGTGCCATCAGTTTCCAGTTTGGACTAGCGGCGTCTGGGGCCAACGTCCTGACTTTC.

This clonotype came up many times. This chain connects TRBV4-1 to TRBJ2-2; a weak D match, TRBD2 (7 bases). V was pared by 0 bases and J by 4 bases, with 18 bases between. CDR1 is MGHRA, CDR2 YSYEKL, per germline. The CDR3 has 18 amino acids. For the CDR3, the DNA is TGCGCCAGCAGCCAAGACTATGCATATGGGGGGGCCACCGGGGAGCTGTTTTTT. Its translation: CASSQDYAYGGATGELFF.

There are a few counts of this clonotype. The rearrangement links TRBV5-6 to TRBJ2-7; TRBD2 aligns across 10 bases. The V segment lost 0 bases and the J segment 4 bases; nucleotides outside the gene matches: 4. The CDR3 has 15 residues. Per the germline V gene, CDR1 is SGHDT and CDR2 is YYEEEE. The CDR3 protein is CASSLAAGGRYEQYF. In DNA form, the CDR3 reads TGTGCCAGCAGCTTGGCAGCGGGAGGGCGATACGAGCAGTACTTC.

This clonotype has more than one count but fewer than ten. CDR3 coding DNA: TGCAGTGCCCTGGTGGGGGGAAGCTCCTACGAGCAGTACTTC. Encoded protein: CSALVGGSSYEQYF. The chain is built from TRBV20-1 and TRBJ2-7; possible D gene TRBD2, 6 bases. Germline assignment: CDR1 DFQATT and CDR2 SNEGSKA (reference sequence). The V gene lost 6 bases and the J gene lost 0 bases, with 15 bases spanning the gap. This CDR3 is 14 amino acids long.

The gene calls are TRBV7-2 and TRBJ2-5; 8 positions agree with TRBD2. Germline V gene sequence: CDR1 SGHTA, CDR2 FQGNSA. Trimming removed 4 bases from V and 4 bases from J; junction bases left unmatched: 8. There are 15 residues in the CDR3. The CDR3 bases are TGTGCCAGCAGCTCAAAGCGGGGGCTGGGAGAGACCCAGTACTTC. Its translation is CASSSKRGLGETQYF.

This clonotype has ten or more counts. The CDR3 nucleotides read TGTGCCAGCAGCTCGGGGAGGGCGGGGAATACCTACGAGCAGTACTTC. Translation gives CASSSGRAGNTYEQYF. The chain carries TRBV7-2 and TRBJ2-7; 7 nucleotides match TRBD2. The CDR3 is 16 residues long. Germline values: CDR1 SGHTA, CDR2 FQGNSA. Losses at the gene ends were 4 bases for V and 2 bases for J; bases not matched to a gene: 11.

This clonotype was counted only a few times. The rearrangement uses TRBV5-1 and TRBJ2-1; possibly TRBD2 for D (5 bases). The CDR3 is made up of 17 amino acids. The V and J ends lost 4 bases and 8 bases respectively, with 25 bases between them. Germline CDR1 is SGHRS and CDR2 is YFSETQ. The CDR3, as DNA: TGCGCCAGCAGCGCGCTAATGTTTTCGGGAAAAAAGGATGAGCAGTTCTTC. It specifies CASSALMFSGKKDEQFF.

The J gene is TRBJ2-3, the V gene TRBV27; perhaps TRBD1 as D (5 bases). CDR1 and CDR2 from the germline V gene are MNHEY and SMNVEV (reference sequence). This CDR3 region has 13 residues. The ends were cut back, 7 bases at V and 1 base at J, with 9 bases in the middle. Here the CDR3 reads CASMAGRTDTQYF. CDR3 nucleotide sequence: TGTGCCAGCATGGCAGGGCGCACAGATACGCAGTATTTT.

This chain connects TRBV29-1 to TRBJ2-7; 8 bases agree with TRBD1. The germline V gene encodes CDR1 SQVTM and CDR2 ANQGSEA. Trimming at V came to 0 bases and at J to 4 bases, leaving 14 bases not matched to a gene. The CDR3 spans 17 residues. CDR3 nucleotides: TGCAGCGTTGAAGATTTTGGGGGCGGACAGGGCGCTTACGAGCAGTACTTC. Protein product: CSVEDFGGGQGAYEQYF.

This clonotype has a handful of counts. This chain uses TRBV28 with TRBJ2-7; D may be TRBD1 (6 bases). CDR1 and CDR2 from the germline V gene are MDHEN and SYDVKM. V was pared by 6 bases and J by 6 bases, with 15 bases between. The CDR3 has 13 residues. As DNA, the CDR3 is TGTGCCAGCAGGCCCCCCTCAGGGGCCGAGCAGTACTTC. Translated, it gives CASRPPSGAEQYF.

The chain is built from TRBV11-2 and TRBJ2-1, with 9 bases that match TRBD2. The J segment lost 2 bases and the V segment lost 6 bases, leaving 5 bases of the junction unmatched. The CDR3 is made up of 15 amino acids. The V gene's germline CDR1 is SGHAT and CDR2 FQNNGV. Here the CDR3 DNA reads TGTGCCAGCAGACCTAGCGGGACCGCCTACAATGAGCAGTTCTTC. It encodes CASRPSGTAYNEQFF.

The J gene is TRBJ1-4, the V gene TRBV7-2; no definite D call. V was clipped by 3 bases and J by 8 bases, with 13 bases between them. Germline values: CDR1 SGHTA, CDR2 FQGNSA. CDR3 size: 14 residues. The CDR3: CASSFSLSAEKLFF. The CDR3 coding sequence is TGTGCCAGCAGCTTTTCACTGAGTGCGGAAAAACTGTTTTTT.